These T cell receptor beta chains were read from a single sample in a study of blood T cell repertoires in COVID-19. Profiled with immunoSEQ multiplex PCR; TCRdb holds only in-frame clones, not every one. The sample comprises about 200,000 clones, around 90% of which are singletons, and around 1.2% rests with the top ten. Sequencing was performed on peripheral blood. The receptors were sampled from a man aged 25 to 40 with acute or convalescent COVID-19. Each CDR3 is given with its conserved first and last residue. A D gene is named only where the DNA matches it firmly. The size field is filled for only some rows; it gives once, few, many or a size class.

clone size	V gene	D gene	J gene	CDR3 protein	CDR3 DNA
NA	TRBV19	TRBD1	TRBJ1-5	CASSLKTGGFNQPQHF	TGTGCCAGTAGCCTTAAGACAGGGGGCTTTAATCAGCCCCAGCATTTT
NA	TRBV11-2	TRBD2	TRBJ2-1	CASSPGLAGGNEQFF	TGTGCCAGCAGCCCCGGACTAGCGGGGGGCAATGAGCAGTTCTTC
NA	TRBV28	NA	TRBJ1-2	CASNTNPLPGAGGYTF	TGTGCCAGCAACACCAACCCCCTACCAGGGGCCGGGGGCTACACCTTC
NA	TRBV30	NA	TRBJ1-2	CAWSVRRGSFSGYTF	TGTGCCTGGAGTGTACGGCGGGGGTCCTTCTCTGGCTACACCTTC
NA	TRBV5-4	TRBD2	TRBJ2-1	CASSEGLAGGGYNEQFF	TGTGCCAGCAGCGAGGGACTAGCGGGGGGAGGGTACAATGAGCAGTTCTTC
NA	TRBV6-5	NA	TRBJ2-2	CASSYSSTGELFF	TGTGCCAGCAGTTACTCGAGCACCGGGGAGCTGTTTTTT
NA	TRBV7-3	TRBD1	TRBJ2-7	CASSTGTGREQYF	TGTGCCAGCAGCACCGGGACAGGGCGGGAGCAGTACTTC
few	TRBV10-3	NA	TRBJ1-2	CAISSDRYGYTF	TGTGCCATCAGTTCTGACAGATATGGCTACACCTTC
NA	TRBV28	TRBD1	TRBJ1-1	CASGPPGQGTGEAFF	TGTGCCAGCGGACCTCCGGGACAGGGGACAGGTGAAGCTTTCTTT
NA	TRBV6-6	TRBD1	TRBJ1-1	CASSYAGGTEAFF	TGTGCCAGCAGTTACGCAGGGGGCACTGAAGCTTTCTTT
NA	TRBV7-2	NA	TRBJ2-7	CASSLEVAVLSYEQYF	TGTGCCAGCAGCTTAGAGGTAGCGGTGCTCTCCTACGAGCAGTACTTC
NA	TRBV11-2	TRBD1	TRBJ2-3	CASRSYRGGTDTQYF	TGTGCCAGCAGATCATACAGGGGGGGCACAGATACGCAGTATTTT
NA	TRBV11-2	TRBD2	TRBJ2-5	CASKWGGKETQYF	TGTGCCAGCAAATGGGGGGGGAAAGAGACCCAGTACTTC
NA	TRBV7-2	NA	TRBJ1-1	CASSFNAVSVGAFF	TGTGCCAGCAGCTTTAATGCTGTTTCCGTCGGAGCTTTCTTT
NA	TRBV5-4	NA	TRBJ2-2	CASSFEGSTGELFF	TGTGCCAGCAGCTTTGAGGGTAGCACCGGGGAGCTGTTTTTT
NA	TRBV29-1	TRBD2	TRBJ2-3	CSGLAGSTDTQYF	TGCAGCGGACTAGCGGGGAGCACAGATACGCAGTATTTT
once	TRBV30	NA	TRBJ1-1	CAWSSYGGTEAFF	TGTGCCTGGAGTTCGTACGGGGGGACTGAAGCTTTCTTT
NA	TRBV14	NA	TRBJ1-4	CASSLGPGVPNEKLFF	TGTGCCAGCAGCCTCGGGCCAGGGGTTCCCAATGAAAAACTGTTTTTT
NA	TRBV7-3	TRBD2	TRBJ2-1	CASSLKYLAGNEQFF	TGTGCCAGCAGCTTAAAGTACCTAGCGGGGAATGAGCAGTTCTTC
NA	TRBV9	TRBD1	TRBJ1-6	CASSAGTGSNSPLHF	TGTGCCAGCAGCGCGGGGACAGGGAGTAATTCACCCCTCCACTTT
NA	TRBV5-1	NA	TRBJ2-7	CASIKGGF	TGCGCCAGCATTAAAGGGGGCTTC
NA	TRBV7-9	NA	TRBJ2-7	CASSSLGPGEQYF	TGTGCCAGCAGCTCCCTTGGGCCGGGAGAGCAGTACTTC
NA	TRBV4-1	NA	TRBJ2-1	CASSHSSGVDEQFF	TGCGCCAGCAGCCACAGTTCCGGAGTGGATGAGCAGTTCTTC
NA	TRBV6-1	NA	TRBJ1-5	CASREGTYVQPQHF	TGTGCCAGCAGGGAAGGGACATATGTCCAGCCCCAGCATTTT
NA	TRBV7-9	TRBD1	TRBJ2-7	CASSFLDRTEQYF	TGTGCCAGCAGCTTTTTGGACAGGACCGAGCAGTACTTC
NA	TRBV5-1	TRBD1	TRBJ2-7	CASSGTGGAYEQYF	TGCGCCAGCAGCGGGACAGGGGGCGCCTACGAGCAGTACTTC
NA	TRBV19	NA	TRBJ1-5	CASSIGAGQPQHF	TGTGCCAGTAGTATCGGGGCGGGACAGCCCCAGCATTTT
once	TRBV7-2	TRBD1	TRBJ2-5	CASSSVYRDREETQYF	TGTGCCAGCAGCTCAGTATACCGGGACAGGGAAGAGACCCAGTACTTC
NA	TRBV5-8	TRBD1	TRBJ1-2	CASSHNRGEGYTF	TGTGCCAGCAGCCATAACAGGGGGGAAGGCTACACCTTC
NA	TRBV30	TRBD2	TRBJ2-5	CAWSVGITSGPRGETQYF	TGTGCCTGGAGTGTGGGAATTACTAGCGGGCCGCGGGGAGAGACCCAGTACTTC
NA	TRBV5-5	NA	TRBJ2-1	CASSARQVTINEQFF	TGTGCCAGCAGCGCCAGACAGGTAACTATCAATGAGCAGTTCTTC
NA	TRBV7-3	TRBD2	TRBJ2-3	CASSPLASSTDTQYF	TGTGCCAGCAGCCCACTAGCGAGTAGCACAGATACGCAGTATTTT
NA	TRBV7-2	NA	TRBJ2-7	CASSRQAPYEQYF	TGTGCCAGCAGCCGACAGGCCCCCTACGAGCAGTACTTC
NA	TRBV27	NA	TRBJ2-7	CASSLGRTYEQYF	TGTGCCAGCAGTTTAGGCAGAACCTACGAGCAGTACTTC
once	TRBV11-2	TRBD1	TRBJ1-4	CASRYRGQKLFF	TGTGCCAGCCGATACAGGGGGCAAAAACTGTTTTTT
once	TRBV28	NA	TRBJ1-6	CASSLLGVQSSYNSPLHF	TGTGCCAGCAGTTTACTCGGAGTTCAAAGCTCCTATAATTCACCCCTCCACTTT
NA	TRBV19	TRBD1	TRBJ2-7	CASSATGSLYEQYF	TGTGCCAGTAGTGCGACAGGGTCCTTATACGAGCAGTACTTC
NA	TRBV4-1	NA	TRBJ1-2	CASSQEALWSGYTF	TGCGCCAGCAGCCAAGAGGCCCTCTGGAGTGGCTACACCTTC
NA	TRBV6-5	TRBD1	TRBJ1-1	CASTRDRVRNTEAFF	TGTGCCAGCACCAGGGACAGAGTGAGGAACACTGAAGCTTTCTTT
NA	TRBV5-4	NA	TRBJ1-1	CASSLIASGLEAFF	TGTGCCAGCAGCTTGATAGCTAGTGGTCTTGAAGCTTTCTTT
NA	TRBV5-4	NA	TRBJ2-7	CASSLKTGTYEQYF	TGTGCCAGCAGCTTGAAAACAGGGACATACGAGCAGTACTTC
NA	TRBV28	TRBD1	TRBJ1-1	CASSSWHERTGNTEAFF	TGTGCCAGCAGTTCCTGGCACGAAAGGACAGGGAACACTGAAGCTTTCTTT
NA	TRBV12-5	TRBD1	TRBJ2-5	CASGTGGRETQYF	TGTGCTAGTGGTACAGGGGGCCGAGAGACCCAGTACTTC
few	TRBV2	TRBD1	TRBJ2-7	CASMPGQGAGEQYF	TGTGCCAGCATGCCGGGACAGGGGGCGGGTGAGCAGTACTTC
NA	TRBV28	NA	TRBJ1-1	CASSPNFGGNTEAFF	TGTGCCAGCAGTCCCAACTTCGGGGGGAACACTGAAGCTTTCTTT
NA	TRBV30	TRBD1	TRBJ1-3	CAWSANFRGLGGNTIYF	TGTGCCTGGAGCGCAAATTTCAGGGGGCTGGGAGGAAACACCATATATTTT
NA	TRBV5-4	NA	TRBJ1-1	CASSKGSEMNTEAFF	TGTGCCAGCAGCAAAGGGAGCGAGATGAACACTGAAGCTTTCTTT
NA	TRBV7-8	NA	TRBJ1-4	CASSLGRATNEKLFF	TGTGCCAGCAGCTTAGGCCGGGCAACTAATGAAAAACTGTTTTTT
NA	TRBV19	TRBD2	TRBJ2-3	CASMGLAASTDTQYF	TGTGCCAGTATGGGACTAGCGGCTAGCACAGATACGCAGTATTTT
NA	TRBV6-1	NA	TRBJ2-5	CASSEDRGETQYF	TGTGCCAGCAGTGAAGACCGGGGAGAGACCCAGTACTTC
NA	TRBV30	NA	TRBJ1-6	CAWRQPPSALHF	TGTGCCTGGAGACAGCCACCCTCGGCCCTCCACTTT
NA	TRBV28	TRBD2	TRBJ2-1	CASSSRTSSRSDNEQFF	TGTGCCAGCAGTTCTCGGACTAGCAGCAGATCCGACAATGAGCAGTTCTTC
NA	TRBV6-1	NA	TRBJ2-7	CASSEDQVAREQYF	TGTGCCAGCAGTGAAGATCAGGTGGCCCGCGAGCAGTACTTC
NA	TRBV5-1	TRBD2	TRBJ2-1	CASQGEGHNEQFF	TGCGCCAGCCAAGGGGAGGGCCACAATGAGCAGTTCTTC
NA	TRBV15	NA	TRBJ1-1	CATSRGLTNTEAFF	TGTGCCACCAGCAGAGGTCTAACGAACACTGAAGCTTTCTTT
NA	TRBV6-5	NA	TRBJ1-2	CASRRGQAGGYTF	TGTGCCAGCAGGCGGGGTCAGGCAGGAGGCTACACCTTC
NA	TRBV19	TRBD1	TRBJ1-6	CASSPRGQENSPLHF	TGTGCCAGTAGTCCCCGGGGACAGGAAAACTCACCCCTCCACTTT
NA	TRBV5-1	NA	TRBJ2-2	CASRQGNGELFF	TGCGCCAGCAGGCAGGGGAACGGGGAGCTGTTTTTT
NA	TRBV4-1	TRBD1	TRBJ2-5	CASSPRDRGGIAETQYF	TGCGCCAGCAGCCCCCGGGACAGGGGAGGGATCGCGGAGACCCAGTACTTC